The sequence of this T cell receptor (beta chain) was determined in a study of Graves' ophthalmopathy and Graves' hyperthyroidism. The overall study: Ahead of any treatment, peripheral blood was obtained at the initial diagnosis.

The authors amplified TCR beta CDR3 regions from RNA transcripts. An opening RT-PCR round employed HTBI primers and preceded a second-round multiplex PCR. MiXCR, applied by TCRdb to the multiplex PCR reads, yields one record per CDR3 protein. The data contain about 400,000 distinct CDR3 sequences, about 17% of them singletons. Moderate-to-severe activity, with CAS ≥3, NOSPECS ≥4 and duration under 3 months, characterized the donors with ophthalmopathy. Germline V gene lookup returns CDR1 LNHNV and CDR2 YYDKDF (reference sequence). The CDR3 covers 14 residues. Trimming left V 1 base short and J 2 bases short, with 6 bases between.

The sequenced material came from peripheral blood. The clonotype originates from a woman between 18 and 29 years old with Graves' ophthalmopathy. The chain combines TRBV15 with TRBJ1-5; D ambiguous. The CDR3 here is CATSRGVGNQPQHF. The CDR3 nucleotides are TGTGCCACCAGCAGAGGTGTGGGCAATCAGCCCCAGCATTTT.